This TCR beta chain was identified in a study of T cells in Graves' hyperthyroidism and ophthalmopathy. This clonotype came up a few times. Regions amplified from RNA transcripts were the TCR beta CDR3 regions. HTBI primers drove first-round RT-PCR of the TCR CDR3. TCRdb called the multiplex PCR reads again in MiXCR, with one record for every CDR3 protein. The table shows nearly 750,000 distinct CDR3 sequences, with just over 35% occurring only once. Germline CDR1 and CDR2: LGHNA and YSLEER. CDR3 length: 15 residues. Trimming removed 0 bases at V and 6 bases at J, with 12 bases between. The receptor was derived from a woman aged 35 to 49 with Graves' hyperthyroidism. The sample was blood. The chain joins TRBV4-3 to TRBJ1-5; D ambiguous. The DNA for the CDR3 is TGCGCCAGCAGCCAAGATTTAACAGATCCTCAGCCCCAGCATTTT. It is translated as CASSQDLTDPQPQHF.